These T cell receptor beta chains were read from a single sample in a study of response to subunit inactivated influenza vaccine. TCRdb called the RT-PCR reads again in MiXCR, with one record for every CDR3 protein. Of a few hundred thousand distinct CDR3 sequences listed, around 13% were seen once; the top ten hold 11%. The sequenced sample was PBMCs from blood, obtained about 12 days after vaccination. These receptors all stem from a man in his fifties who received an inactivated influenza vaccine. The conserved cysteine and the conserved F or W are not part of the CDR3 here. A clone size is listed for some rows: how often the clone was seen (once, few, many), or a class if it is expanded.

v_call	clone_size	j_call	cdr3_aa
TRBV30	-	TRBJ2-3	AWSGVGVSTDTQY
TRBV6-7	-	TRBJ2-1	ASSYEETQNPTSGIYNEQF
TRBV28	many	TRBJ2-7	ASSLWDSSYEQY
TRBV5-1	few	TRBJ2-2	ASSYLAGANTGELF
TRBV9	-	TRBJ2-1	ASSVGGLAYNEQF
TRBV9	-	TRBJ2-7	ASSPGQGTTEQY
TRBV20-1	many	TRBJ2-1	SAPGLAGNEQF
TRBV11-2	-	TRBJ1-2	ASSLFSVASRYGYT
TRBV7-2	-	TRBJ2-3	ASSLRQGEADTQY
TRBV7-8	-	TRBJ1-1	ASSLGTGGFMNTEAF
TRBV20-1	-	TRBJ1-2	KMGAGYT
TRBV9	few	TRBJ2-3	ASSVVEGSTDTQY
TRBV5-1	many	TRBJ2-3	ASSLETYELDTQY
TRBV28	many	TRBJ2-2	ASSKGQGATGELF
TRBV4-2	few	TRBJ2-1	ASSQPELGGNEQF
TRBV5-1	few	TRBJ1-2	ASSSKTGREYGYGYT
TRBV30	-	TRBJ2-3	AWEAGGPTDTQY
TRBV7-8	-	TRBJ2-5	ASSRGGGAKQETQY
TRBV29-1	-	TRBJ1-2	SVRGHGTGTGGSGYT
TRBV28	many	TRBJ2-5	ASSRPGTGETQY
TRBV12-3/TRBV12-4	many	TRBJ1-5	ASSFEGGSGNQPQH
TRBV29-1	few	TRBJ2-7	SVEDRGQTSYEQY
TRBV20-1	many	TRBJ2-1	SASGTSGSNEQF
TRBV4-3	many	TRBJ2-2	ASSQVFTEAGELF
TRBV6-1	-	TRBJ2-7	ASRRTGGYWEQY
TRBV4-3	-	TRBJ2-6	ASSQEGRISGANVLT
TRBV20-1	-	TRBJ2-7	SAIRQGINEQY
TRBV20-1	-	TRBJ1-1	SAFRDRGNTEAF
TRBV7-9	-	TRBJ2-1	ASTRSSGVYNEQF
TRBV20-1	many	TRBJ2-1	SARDESSGTSYNEQF
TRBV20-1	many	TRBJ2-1	SAIMGTKMNEQF
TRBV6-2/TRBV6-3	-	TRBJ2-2	ASRVVNTGELF
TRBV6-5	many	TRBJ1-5	ASSYQVNQPQH
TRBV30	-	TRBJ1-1	AWNRAEAF
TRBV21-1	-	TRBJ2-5	ASSKPGQASETQY
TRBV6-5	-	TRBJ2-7	ASSYTLAGGYEQY
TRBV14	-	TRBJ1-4	ASSQDPEGKLF
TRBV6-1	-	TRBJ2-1	ASRPRTGGYNEQF
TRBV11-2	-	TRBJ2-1	ASSPGTSPF
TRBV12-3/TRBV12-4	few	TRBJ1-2	ASRLAANYGYT
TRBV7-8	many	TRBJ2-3	ASSPQAGTDTQY
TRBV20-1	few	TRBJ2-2	SARSHRQGPGELF
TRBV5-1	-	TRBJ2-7	ASSLVRDSSSYEQY
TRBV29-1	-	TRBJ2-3	SVARDYSTDTQY
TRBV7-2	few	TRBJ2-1	ASRRTSGGNNEQF
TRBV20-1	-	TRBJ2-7	SARVGGEQY
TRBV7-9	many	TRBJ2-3	ASSSLEASQY
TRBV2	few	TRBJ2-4	ASSEDPLVLRAKNIQY
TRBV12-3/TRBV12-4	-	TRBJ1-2	ASSPGGTGNLWYGYT
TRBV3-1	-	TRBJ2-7	ASSNQRDSYEQY
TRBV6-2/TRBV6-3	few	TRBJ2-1	ASNGGAGGNEQF
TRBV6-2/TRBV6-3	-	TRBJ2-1	ASDGRGGGTYNEQF
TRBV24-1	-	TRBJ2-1	ATGRGGRDEQF
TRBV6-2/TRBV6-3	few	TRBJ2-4	ATRGFGNIQY
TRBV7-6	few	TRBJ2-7	ASSPRDSGTYEQY
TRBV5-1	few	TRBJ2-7	ASSLTSPGLAFYEQY
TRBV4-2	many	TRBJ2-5	ASSQASGETQY
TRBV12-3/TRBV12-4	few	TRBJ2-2	ASSSQGGRYTGELF
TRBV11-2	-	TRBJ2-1	ASSLGGSLAGNEQF